These 18 T cell receptor beta chains came from one sample sequenced in a study of PD-L1 blockade in urothelial cancer. Clones were sequenced by immunoSEQ multiplex PCR, and TCRdb holds only the in-frame ones, with some missing. Found here are roughly 90,000 clones, roughly 90% of them singletons; the top ten hold 7.5% to 10%. Material: PBMCs, obtained around atezolizumab (anti-PD-L1) treatment. The receptors were gathered from a man aged 55 to 70 with urothelial cancer.

V usage is TRBV28 and J usage is TRBJ1-1; maybe TRBD1 (6 bases). Germline loops: CDR1 MDHEN, CDR2 SYDVKM. V was clipped by 6 bases and J by 3 bases, with 20 bases between them. This CDR3 is 16 amino acids long. The CDR3 DNA reads as TGTGCCAGCAGCCGGGCTACAGGGTTCGGGGACACTGAAGCTTTCTTT. Amino acids: CASSRATGFGDTEAFF.

This chain connects TRBV29-1 to TRBJ2-5, with D perhaps matching TRBD1 or TRBD2 (5 bases each). The CDR3 spans 13 residues. The V gene's germline CDR1 is SQVTM and CDR2 ANQGSEA. The ends were cut back, 4 bases at V and 2 bases at J, with 11 bases in the middle. Here the CDR3 reads CSVVEGPQETQYF. CDR3 sequence (DNA): TGCAGCGTTGTAGAGGGGCCACAAGAGACCCAGTACTTC. The whole variable domain, filled in from reference TRBV29-1 and TRBJ2-5, reads SAVISQKPSRDICQRGTSLTIQCQVDSQVTMMFWYRQQPGQSLTLIATANQGSEATYESGFVIDKFPISRPNLTFSTLTVSNMSPEDSSIYLCSVVEGPQETQYFGPGTRLLVL.

V is TRBV5-5 and J is TRBJ2-2; tentatively, D is TRBD2 (5 bases). The CDR3 sequence is 15 residues long. CDR1 and CDR2 (germline): SGHKS, YYEKEE (reference sequence). V was trimmed by 1 base and J by 7 bases, leaving 14 bases between them. CDR3 region: CASSLLRGGGGELFF. DNA of the CDR3: TGTGCCAGCAGCTTGTTACGGGGTGGTGGCGGGGAGCTGTTTTTT. Using reference TRBV5-5 and TRBJ2-2 for the parts outside the CDR3, the full variable domain is DAGVTQSPTHLIKTRGQQVTLRCSPISGHKSVSWYQQVLGQGPQFIFQYYEKEERGRGNFPDRFSARQFPNYSSELNVNALLLGDSALYLCASSLLRGGGGELFFGEGSRLTVL.

The chain recombines TRBV4-1 with TRBJ2-1; 7 bases line up with TRBD2. Germline V gene data show CDR1 as MGHRA and CDR2 as YSYEKL. V lost 1 base, J lost 10 bases, and 4 bases stayed unmatched. The CDR3 contains 13 residues. The CDR3 here is CASSQGEAGEQFF. CDR3 nucleotides: TGCGCCAGCAGCCAAGGGGAAGCGGGGGAGCAGTTCTTC.

The rearrangement links TRBV6-5 to TRBJ1-5; 10 nucleotides line up with TRBD1. This CDR3 comprises 15 residues. Germline V gives CDR1 MNHEY, CDR2 SVGAGI. With V trimmed by 6 bases and J by 4 bases, 6 bases remained unmatched. The CDR3 DNA follows: TGTGCCAGCAGAGAGGGACAGGGGAGGAATCAGCCCCAGCATTTT. Its protein is CASREGQGRNQPQHF.

The genes are TRBV6-5 and TRBJ1-4, with D tentatively TRBD1 (6 bases). V was shortened by 7 bases and J by 8 bases, with 17 bases between the two germline ends. This CDR3 contains 14 residues. The V gene's germline CDR1 is MNHEY and CDR2 SVGAGI. The CDR3 DNA reads TGTGCCAGCAAACCTGGACAGTTTCGAGAAAAACTGTTTTTT. Protein product: CASKPGQFREKLFF.

The chain uses TRBV5-5 and TRBJ1-5, with D perhaps TRBD1 (6 bases). Germline-derived CDR1 and CDR2 are SGHKS and YYEKEE (reference sequence). Trimming cost V 4 bases and J 6 bases, with 17 bases left between them. This CDR3 spans 15 amino acids. For the CDR3, the DNA is TGTGCCAGCAGCCCGAGGGGTCAGGGGTTTCAGCCCCAGCATTTT. Translating gives CASSPRGQGFQPQHF.

This rearrangement joins TRBV9 to TRBJ2-1; 8 nucleotides agree with TRBD2. Trimming took 0 bases from V and 3 from J; bases not matched to a gene: 5. The CDR3 is 16 residues long. Germline V gives CDR1 SGDLS, CDR2 YYNGEE. CDR3 DNA sequence: TGTGCCAGCAGCGTAGCTTATAGCGGGGTCTACAATGAGCAGTTCTTC. Its protein product is CASSVAYSGVYNEQFF.

This clone has only one observation. The rearrangement uses TRBV27 and TRBJ2-7, with 10 bases fitting TRBD1. V lost 0 bases, J lost 6 bases, and 5 bases stayed unmatched. The CDR3 runs 15 residues. Germline CDR1 and CDR2: MNHEY and SMNVEV (reference sequence). The CDR3 DNA reads as TGTGCCAGCAGTTTATCGACAGGGGGCCGCCTCGAGCAGTACTTC. Protein: CASSLSTGGRLEQYF.

The genes are TRBV5-1 and TRBJ2-3; tentative D call: TRBD1 (6 bases). V lost 3 bases and J lost 2, with 13 bases in between. CDR3 size: 15 residues. CDR1 and CDR2 from the germline V gene are SGHRS and YFSETQ. CDR3 sequence: CASSSTGPTTDTQYF. The CDR3 nucleotides read TGCGCCAGCAGCTCTACAGGGCCCACCACAGATACGCAGTATTTT. The complete variable domain, with remaining parts taken from reference TRBV5-1 and TRBJ2-3, reads KAGVTQTPRYLIKTRGQQVTLSCSPISGHRSVSWYQQTPGQGLQFLFEYFSETQRNKGNFPGRFSGRQFSNSRSEMNVSTLELGDSALYLCASSSTGPTTDTQYFGPGTRLTVL.

The V call is TRBV4-2, the J call TRBJ1-1; D unclear. The CDR3 length is 14 residues. The germline V and J ends were trimmed by 1 base and 1 base, with 7 bases remaining between them. Germline assignment: CDR1 LGHNA and CDR2 YNFKEQ. The CDR3 protein is CASSQVNGNTEAFF. The DNA for the CDR3 is TGTGCCAGCAGCCAAGTTAACGGGAACACTGAAGCTTTCTTT.

This chain connects TRBV11-2 to TRBJ2-7; a weak D match, TRBD1 (6 bases). Germline loops: CDR1 SGHAT, CDR2 FQNNGV. V lost 4 bases, J lost 2 bases, and 12 bases lay in between. The CDR3 extends over 14 amino acids. CDR3 in DNA: TGTGCCAGCAGCTCGTTACAGGGCGCCTACGAGCAGTACTTC. Its translation: CASSSLQGAYEQYF.

The chain links TRBV4-3 to TRBJ2-7; possibly TRBD1 for D (6 bases). CDR3 length equals 14 residues. In germline, CDR1 is LGHNA, CDR2 YSLEER. V lost 4 bases and J 1 base, leaving 11 bases between the germline ends. For the CDR3, the DNA is TGCGCCAGCAGCCGAGAACAGGGTTCCTACGAGCAGTACTTC. The encoded protein is CASSREQGSYEQYF.

CDR3 sequence (DNA): TGTGCCAGCAGCCTGGAGACAGACAATGAGCAGTTCTTC. It is translated as CASSLETDNEQFF. V gene TRBV7-2 combines with J gene TRBJ2-1, with D perhaps matching TRBD1 (5 bases). This CDR3 has 13 amino acids. The germline CDR1 and CDR2 sequences are SGHTA and FQGNSA. Trimming left V 5 bases short and J 5 bases short, with 10 bases between. The variable domain in full, completed from reference TRBV7-2 and TRBJ2-1, reads GAGVSQSPSNKVTEKGKDVELRCDPISGHTALYWYRQSLGQGLEFLIYFQGNSAPDKSGLPSDRFSAERTGGSVSTLTIQRTQQEDSAVYLCASSLETDNEQFFGPGTRLTVL.

The chain combines TRBV6-5 with TRBJ2-7; tentatively, D is TRBD2 (5 bases). Per germline, CDR1 MNHEY and CDR2 SVGAGI. This CDR3 is 14 amino acids long. V lost 6 bases and J lost 5, with 17 bases in between. CDR3 sequence (DNA): TGTGCCAGCAGCGTCGGGGAAATCTCTCACGAGCAGTACTTC. Protein: CASSVGEISHEQYF.

This clone was observed a single time. The chain carries TRBV11-1 and TRBJ1-2, with D tentatively TRBD1 (6 bases). The germline V gene encodes CDR1 SGHAT and CDR2 FQDESV (reference sequence). This CDR3 spans 12 amino acids. The germline V and J ends were trimmed by 5 bases and 6 bases, with 10 bases remaining between them. CDR3 protein: CASSQGGDGYTF. As DNA, the CDR3 is TGTGCCAGCAGCCAAGGGGGGGATGGCTACACCTTC. The entire variable domain, with the rest obtained from reference TRBV11-1 and TRBJ1-2, is as follows: EAEVAQSPRYKITEKSQAVAFWCDPISGHATLYWYRQILGQGPELLVQFQDESVVDDSQLPKDRFSAERLKGVDSTLKIQPAELGDSAMYLCASSQGGDGYTFGSGTRLTVV.

The gene calls are TRBV7-2 and TRBJ1-2; perhaps TRBD1 as D (6 bases). V lost 1 base and J 11 bases, leaving 20 bases between the germline ends. CDR1 and CDR2 (germline): SGHTA, FQGNSA. The CDR3 has 15 residues. The CDR3 region has the DNA TGTGCCAGCAGCTTAGATTATCTAGGGGACATAGAGTACACCTTC. It encodes CASSLDYLGDIEYTF.

The rearrangement uses TRBV27 and TRBJ1-2, with a possible D match to TRBD1 (6 bases). CDR1 and CDR2 from the germline V gene are MNHEY and SMNVEV (reference sequence). With 3 bases removed from V and 4 bases from J, the gap between germline ends came to 15 bases. The CDR3 covers 15 residues. The CDR3 DNA reads TGTGCCAGCAGTTTCGACGGCAGGGGTACCTATGGCTACACCTTC. Translated: CASSFDGRGTYGYTF.